One sample yielded the 31 T cell receptor beta chains listed below, sequenced in a study of T cell repertoires in cytomegalovirus infection. TCRdb fed the reads into MiXCR, producing one record per CDR3 protein. The sample includes about 320,000 distinct CDR3 sequences, over 7.5% of them seen just once. The sample consisted of PBMCs. Receptors originate from a human donor in good health (CMV status not recorded). Some clones in this sample may be carry-over from other donors' samples.

This clonotype was counted between two and nine times. The chain couples TRBV27 to TRBJ2-5; no clear D gene. CDR3 length: 14 amino acids. Germline values: CDR1 MNHEY, CDR2 SMNVEV (reference sequence). Between the trimmed V and J ends, which lost 7 bases and 2 bases, there was a span of 14 bases. CDR3 nucleotides: TGTGCCAGCAAAGTCTTGGACGATCAAGAGACCCAGTACTTC. It encodes CASKVLDDQETQYF.

Only a few counts were recorded for this clonotype. The chain links TRBV19 to TRBJ2-1, with 12 bases fitting TRBD2. The CDR3 has 18 amino acids. After removal of 5 bases from V and 1 base from J, the junction contained 9 bases not matched to a gene. CDR1 is LNHDA, CDR2 SQIVND, per germline (reference sequence). CDR3 region: CASSARLAGEWSYNEQFF. As DNA, the CDR3 is TGTGCCAGTAGTGCAAGACTAGCGGGAGAGTGGTCCTACAATGAGCAGTTCTTC.

The chain joins TRBV7-3 to TRBJ2-5; 8 bases map to TRBD2. The CDR3 extends over 15 amino acids. From germline, CDR1 is SGHTA and CDR2 FQGTGA. The trim removed 0 bases at V and 5 bases at J, leaving 5 bases unmatched. CDR3 loop: CASSLTPGRAETQYF. In DNA, the CDR3 is TGTGCCAGCAGCTTAACGCCCGGGAGGGCCGAGACCCAGTACTTC.

The chain couples TRBV7-6 to TRBJ2-7; 9 bases are shared with TRBD2. The CDR3 runs 16 residues. The ends lost 1 base at V and 4 bases at J; junction bases unmatched: 8. Per the germline V gene, CDR1 is SGHVS and CDR2 is FNYEAQ. The CDR3 sequence: CASSLGIAGVGYEQYF. The CDR3 DNA is TGTGCCAGCAGCTTAGGGATAGCGGGAGTTGGATACGAGCAGTACTTC.

In its sample, this clonotype was seen many times. The rearrangement joins TRBV20-1 to TRBJ1-1; the D is unclear. The germline V gene has CDR1 DFQATT and CDR2 SNEGSKA (reference sequence). The germline V and J ends were trimmed by 5 bases and 1 base, with 11 bases remaining between them. This CDR3 spans 13 amino acids. The CDR3 reads CSASKARNTEAFF. The CDR3 region has the DNA TGCAGTGCTTCTAAGGCGAGGAACACTGAAGCTTTCTTT.

This clonotype was detected only a few times. The chain's CDR3 is CASTGPSSYNEQFF. The CDR3 DNA reads as TGTGCCAGCACGGGTCCCAGCTCCTACAATGAGCAGTTCTTC. The rearrangement links TRBV27 to TRBJ2-1; D gene uncertain. This CDR3 spans 14 amino acids. V dropped 7 bases and J dropped 0 bases, with 10 bases sitting between them. Per germline, CDR1 MNHEY and CDR2 SMNVEV (reference sequence).

This clonotype showed up just a few times. The chain combines TRBV7-4 with TRBJ2-1; 13 bases map to TRBD2. V shed 5 bases, J shed 7 bases, and the junction held 8 bases outside the gene matches. This CDR3 is 16 amino acids long. The germline gives CDR1 SGHVT, CDR2 SQSDAQ. The CDR3 sequence: CASSKKTSGGGNEQFF. Written as DNA, the CDR3 is TGTGCCAGCAGCAAGAAAACTAGCGGGGGGGGGAATGAGCAGTTCTTC.

At least ten counts were recorded for this clonotype. This chain uses TRBV7-2 with TRBJ1-1; D is uncertain. Germline V CDR1 and CDR2: SGHTA, FQGNSA. V was pared by 0 bases and J by 5 bases, with 7 bases between. The CDR3 runs to 13 residues. Written as DNA, the CDR3 is TGTGCCAGCAGCTTAGCAATGGGGACTGAAGCTTTCTTT. Translating gives CASSLAMGTEAFF.

This clonotype was detected ten times or more. The V and J genes are TRBV7-2 and TRBJ1-1, with D maybe TRBD1 (6 bases). Trimming shortened V by 1 base and J by 0 bases, and 12 bases separated the two germline ends. This CDR3 spans 16 amino acids. CDR1 is SGHTA and CDR2 is FQGNSA in the germline V gene. The CDR3 bases are TGTGCCAGCAGCTTAGACAGGGCTATCCTGAACACTGAAGCTTTCTTT. Its protein is CASSLDRAILNTEAFF.

This clonotype has only a few counts. J is TRBJ2-7 and V is TRBV28, with D maybe TRBD1 (7 bases). The V end lost 3 bases, the J end lost 1 base, and 13 bases lay between the germline ends. The germline V gene encodes CDR1 MDHEN and CDR2 SYDVKM. The CDR3 consists of 15 residues. CDR3 loop: CASSFWQGGSYEQYF. CDR3 DNA sequence: TGTGCCAGCAGTTTCTGGCAGGGGGGATCCTACGAGCAGTACTTC. Full variable domain (missing parts from reference TRBV28 and TRBJ2-7): DVKVTQSSRYLVKRTGEKVFLECVQDMDHENMFWYRQDPGLGLRLIYFSYDVKMKEKGDIPEGYSVSREKKERFSLILESASTNQTSMYLCASSFWQGGSYEQYFGPGTRLTVT.

This clonotype came up many times. This rearrangement joins TRBV28 to TRBJ2-2; 7 nucleotides align to TRBD1. V lost 6 bases and J lost 7; bases outside the gene matches: 5. This CDR3 region has 13 residues. Germline V gene data show CDR1 as MDHEN and CDR2 as SYDVKM. The CDR3 nucleotides are TGTGCCAGCAGGAAGACAGGGTTCGGGGAGCTGTTTTTT. Amino acid sequence: CASRKTGFGELFF.

This clonotype was seen ten or more times. The rearrangement joins TRBV7-9 to TRBJ1-1; D is perhaps TRBD1 (6 bases). Germline V gives CDR1 SEHNR, CDR2 FQNEAQ (reference sequence). V was clipped by 5 bases and J by 0 bases, with 13 bases between them. The CDR3 consists of 15 residues. In DNA, the CDR3 is TGTGCCAGCAGCCAGAGAGGGGGGGTGAACACTGAAGCTTTCTTT. Encoded protein: CASSQRGGVNTEAFF.

This chain joins TRBV12-3 or TRBV12-4 and TRBJ1-1; weak D call: TRBD1 (5 bases). The CDR3 length is 13 residues. V lost 7 bases and J 1 base, leaving 10 bases between the germline ends. This chain's CDR3 is CASTEGPNTEAFF. The CDR3 region has the DNA TGTGCCAGCACGGAGGGACCGAACACTGAAGCTTTCTTT.

This chain joins TRBV11-2 and TRBJ2-7, with 9 bases fitting TRBD2. Trimming at V came to 8 bases and at J to 11 bases, leaving 10 bases not matched to a gene. Germline V lookup: CDR1 SGHAT, CDR2 FQNNGV. The CDR3 covers 12 residues. The CDR3 region has the DNA TGTGCCAGCGGTAGGAGCGGGGGGAAGGAGTACTTC. Translated, it gives CASGRSGGKEYF.

This clonotype was seen at least ten times. The J gene is TRBJ2-3, the V gene TRBV7-2; D is uncertain. V was trimmed by 7 bases and J by 6 bases, leaving 11 bases between them. The germline CDR1 and CDR2 sequences are SGHTA and FQGNSA. The CDR3 totals 12 residues. Here the CDR3 reads CASTLYTDTQYF. The CDR3 DNA is TGTGCCAGCACTCTTTACACGGATACGCAGTATTTT.

This clonotype occurred a few times. V gene TRBV19 combines with J gene TRBJ2-5, with D perhaps being TRBD1 or TRBD2 (6 bases each). The germline CDR1 and CDR2 sequences are LNHDA and SQIVND (reference sequence). The V end was cut by 5 bases, the J end by 5 bases, with 24 bases between. The CDR3 is made up of 17 amino acids. The CDR3 is CASSLETRGGSVETQYF. The DNA for the CDR3 is TGTGCCAGTAGTCTTGAAACCCGAGGGGGGTCGGTGGAGACCCAGTACTTC.

This clonotype was counted at least ten times. CDR3 sequence: CASSEGRGWYNEQFF. For the CDR3, the DNA is TGTGCCAGCAGTGAGGGCAGGGGGTGGTACAATGAGCAGTTCTTC. The chain carries TRBV2 and TRBJ2-1, with 7 bases identical to TRBD1. Germline-derived CDR1 and CDR2 are SNHLY and FYNNEI. The CDR3 spans 15 residues. J lost 4 bases, V lost 3 bases, and 6 bases had no gene match. Complete variable domain (other parts from reference TRBV2 and TRBJ2-1): EPEVTQTPSHQVTQMGQEVILRCVPISNHLYFYWYRQILGQKVEFLVSFYNNEISEKSEIFDDQFSVERPDGSNFTLKIRSTKLEDSAMYFCASSEGRGWYNEQFFGPGTRLTVL.

The chain has TRBV14 and TRBJ2-1; D not certain. Germline V gene sequence: CDR1 SGHDN, CDR2 FVKESK. V lost 1 base, J lost 3 bases, and 10 bases lay in between. The CDR3 length is 15 residues. CDR3 nucleotides: TGTGCCAGCAGCCAAGGGATTCAGGTCTACAATGAGCAGTTCTTC. Translation: CASSQGIQVYNEQFF.

This clonotype has only a few counts. This chain uses TRBV7-2 with TRBJ1-2; no clear D gene. CDR1 is SGHTA and CDR2 is FQGNSA in the germline V gene. Trimming removed 5 bases at V and 4 bases at J, with 20 bases between. The length of the CDR3 is 16 residues. For the CDR3, the DNA is TGTGCCAGCAGCCCTCAGCCCGGGGTACTTACCTATGGCTACACCTTC. It yields the protein CASSPQPGVLTYGYTF.

This clonotype was seen repeatedly, ten times or more. The V and J genes are TRBV11-2 and TRBJ1-6, with D unresolved. In germline, CDR1 is SGHAT, CDR2 FQNNGV. The V and J ends lost 5 bases and 14 bases respectively, with 16 bases between them. The CDR3 is made up of 13 amino acids. The CDR3 loop is CASSTQTGATLHF. CDR3 coding DNA: TGTGCCAGCAGCACCCAGACGGGAGCAACCCTCCACTTT.

There are many counts of this clonotype. The rearrangement links TRBV11-2 to TRBJ2-5; 11 bases map to TRBD2. Germline V gene data show CDR1 as SGHAT and CDR2 as FQNNGV. The CDR3 is made up of 16 amino acids. V lost 4 bases, J lost 2 bases, and 6 bases stayed unmatched. The CDR3 is CASSSGLAGIQETQYF. CDR3 nucleotide sequence: TGTGCCAGCAGCTCCGGACTAGCGGGTATACAAGAGACCCAGTACTTC.

In this sample, this clonotype turned up a few times. The rearrangement links TRBV6-2 or TRBV6-3 to TRBJ2-7; D is uncertain. Germline loops: CDR1 MNHEY, CDR2 SVGEGT. Trimming stripped 4 bases from V and 3 bases from J, with 7 bases between. The CDR3 totals 12 residues. The CDR3 bases are TGTGCCAGCAGTTCCTGGATCTACGAGCAGTACTTC. This sequence encodes CASSSWIYEQYF.

This clonotype was seen a single time. The chain links TRBV6-5 to TRBJ2-2; 10 bases fit TRBD1. The CDR3 runs to 16 residues. From germline, CDR1 is MNHEY and CDR2 SVGAGI. V lost 5 bases to trimming and J lost 7 bases; unmatched junction nucleotides: 10. DNA for the CDR3: TGTGCCAGCAGTCTGGACAGGGGGTGGTTGGGCGGGGAGCTGTTTTTT. This gives the protein CASSLDRGWLGGELFF.

Only a few counts were recorded for this clonotype. The CDR3 is CASSYIGPQETQYF. CDR3 DNA: TGTGCCAGCAGTTACATCGGTCCCCAAGAGACCCAGTACTTC. The J gene is TRBJ2-5, the V gene TRBV6-2 or TRBV6-3; the D is unclear. Germline values: CDR1 MNHEY, CDR2 SVGEGT. Trimming removed 2 bases at V and 1 base at J, with 8 bases between. CDR3 length equals 14 residues.

This clonotype has a handful of counts. The chain joins TRBV7-2 to TRBJ1-1; D is unclear. Trimming removed 0 bases from V and 8 bases from J, with 10 bases in between. The CDR3 spans 13 residues. Looked up from germline, CDR1 is SGHTA and CDR2 is FQGNSA. CDR3 in amino acids: CASSLAAAGEAFF. The DNA for the CDR3 is TGTGCCAGCAGCTTAGCAGCCGCCGGAGAAGCTTTCTTT.

Many counts were recorded for this clonotype. This chain uses TRBV12-3 or TRBV12-4 with TRBJ2-5, with D hard to call. CDR3 size: 13 residues. V dropped 6 bases and J dropped 2 bases, with 10 bases sitting between them. The CDR3 reads CASSRARQETQYF. The CDR3, as DNA: TGTGCCAGCAGCCGGGCCCGACAAGAGACCCAGTACTTC.

The chain links TRBV2 to TRBJ2-3, with D uncertain. CDR3 length equals 13 residues. Per germline, CDR1 SNHLY and CDR2 FYNNEI. Trimming removed 4 bases at V and 2 bases at J, with 7 bases between. This CDR3 is CASSGGITDTQYF. CDR3 sequence (DNA): TGTGCCAGCAGTGGCGGAATCACAGATACGCAGTATTTT.

This clonotype was observed many times. The rearrangement joins TRBV7-2 to TRBJ2-1; D might be TRBD1 (5 bases). Germline V gene lookup returns CDR1 SGHTA and CDR2 FQGNSA. Trimming took 5 bases from V and 6 from J, leaving 11 bases between them. This CDR3 contains 13 residues. In DNA form, the CDR3 reads TGTGCCAGCAGCAACCGTCAGGGCAATGAGCAGTTCTTC. It is translated as CASSNRQGNEQFF. The full variable domain, completed using reference TRBV7-2 and TRBJ2-1, is GAGVSQSPSNKVTEKGKDVELRCDPISGHTALYWYRQSLGQGLEFLIYFQGNSAPDKSGLPSDRFSAERTGGSVSTLTIQRTQQEDSAVYLCASSNRQGNEQFFGPGTRLTVL.

This chain links TRBV10-2 with TRBJ1-1; D call uncertain. From germline, CDR1 is WSHSY and CDR2 SAAADI. The CDR3 length is 13 residues. The V and J ends lost 3 bases and 5 bases respectively, with 10 bases between them. The CDR3 protein is CASSDKVYTEAFF. CDR3 sequence (DNA): TGCGCCAGCAGTGACAAGGTTTATACTGAAGCTTTCTTT.

This clonotype was observed at least ten times. The gene calls are TRBV24-1 and TRBJ2-1, with 10 bases identical to TRBD2. CDR3 size: 18 residues. The V gene's germline CDR1 is KGHDR and CDR2 SFDVKD. With 5 bases clipped from V and 6 bases from J, the junction kept 15 bases outside the gene matches. The CDR3 coding sequence is TGTGCCACCAGTGTTATTACTAGCGGGGAGCTGGATCTCAATGAGCAGTTCTTC. This gives the protein CATSVITSGELDLNEQFF.

This clonotype was observed many times. The chain links TRBV11-2 to TRBJ1-1; D unclear. The CDR3 is 14 amino acids. CDR1 SGHAT and CDR2 FQNNGV come from the germline V gene. Trimming shortened V by 4 bases and J by 2 bases, and 11 bases separated the two germline ends. The CDR3 is CASSYLLPNTEAFF. CDR3 in DNA: TGTGCCAGCAGCTACTTGCTCCCCAACACTGAAGCTTTCTTT. Full variable domain (missing parts from reference TRBV11-2 and TRBJ1-1): EAGVAQSPRYKIIEKRQSVAFWCNPISGHATLYWYQQILGQGPKLLIQFQNNGVVDDSQLPKDRFSAERLKGVDSTLKIQPAKLEDSAVYLCASSYLLPNTEAFFGQGTRLTVV.